This TCR beta chain was found in a study of blood T cell repertoires in COVID-19. Study-wide context: Material from acute and convalescent COVID-19 was sourced from the United States, Italy and Spain. Sample material is recorded as cDNA or gDNA derived from T cells, B-cell-depleted T cells, or PBMCs.

V shed 7 bases and J 9 bases; nucleotides not matched to a gene: 6. The CDR3 totals 12 residues. Authors' analysis steps: Estimates of nucleated cell counts were drawn from the amplification of reference gene primers. Using immunoSEQ multiplex PCR, the repertoire was profiled, and TCRdb retains in-frame clones only, with some absent. The DNA gave D and trimming, while V, J and clone size come from that table. The data hold around 29,000 clones, with roughly 90% observed a single time. This clone has a single count. Material: peripheral blood. This rearrangement joins TRBV12-3 or TRBV12-4 to TRBJ2-1; TRBD2 matches 7 bases. The clonotype originates from a human donor in a cohort sampled during active COVID-19. The CDR3 reads CASNSGLLEQFF. The CDR3 DNA reads TGTGCCAGCAACTCGGGACTACTTGAGCAGTTCTTC.